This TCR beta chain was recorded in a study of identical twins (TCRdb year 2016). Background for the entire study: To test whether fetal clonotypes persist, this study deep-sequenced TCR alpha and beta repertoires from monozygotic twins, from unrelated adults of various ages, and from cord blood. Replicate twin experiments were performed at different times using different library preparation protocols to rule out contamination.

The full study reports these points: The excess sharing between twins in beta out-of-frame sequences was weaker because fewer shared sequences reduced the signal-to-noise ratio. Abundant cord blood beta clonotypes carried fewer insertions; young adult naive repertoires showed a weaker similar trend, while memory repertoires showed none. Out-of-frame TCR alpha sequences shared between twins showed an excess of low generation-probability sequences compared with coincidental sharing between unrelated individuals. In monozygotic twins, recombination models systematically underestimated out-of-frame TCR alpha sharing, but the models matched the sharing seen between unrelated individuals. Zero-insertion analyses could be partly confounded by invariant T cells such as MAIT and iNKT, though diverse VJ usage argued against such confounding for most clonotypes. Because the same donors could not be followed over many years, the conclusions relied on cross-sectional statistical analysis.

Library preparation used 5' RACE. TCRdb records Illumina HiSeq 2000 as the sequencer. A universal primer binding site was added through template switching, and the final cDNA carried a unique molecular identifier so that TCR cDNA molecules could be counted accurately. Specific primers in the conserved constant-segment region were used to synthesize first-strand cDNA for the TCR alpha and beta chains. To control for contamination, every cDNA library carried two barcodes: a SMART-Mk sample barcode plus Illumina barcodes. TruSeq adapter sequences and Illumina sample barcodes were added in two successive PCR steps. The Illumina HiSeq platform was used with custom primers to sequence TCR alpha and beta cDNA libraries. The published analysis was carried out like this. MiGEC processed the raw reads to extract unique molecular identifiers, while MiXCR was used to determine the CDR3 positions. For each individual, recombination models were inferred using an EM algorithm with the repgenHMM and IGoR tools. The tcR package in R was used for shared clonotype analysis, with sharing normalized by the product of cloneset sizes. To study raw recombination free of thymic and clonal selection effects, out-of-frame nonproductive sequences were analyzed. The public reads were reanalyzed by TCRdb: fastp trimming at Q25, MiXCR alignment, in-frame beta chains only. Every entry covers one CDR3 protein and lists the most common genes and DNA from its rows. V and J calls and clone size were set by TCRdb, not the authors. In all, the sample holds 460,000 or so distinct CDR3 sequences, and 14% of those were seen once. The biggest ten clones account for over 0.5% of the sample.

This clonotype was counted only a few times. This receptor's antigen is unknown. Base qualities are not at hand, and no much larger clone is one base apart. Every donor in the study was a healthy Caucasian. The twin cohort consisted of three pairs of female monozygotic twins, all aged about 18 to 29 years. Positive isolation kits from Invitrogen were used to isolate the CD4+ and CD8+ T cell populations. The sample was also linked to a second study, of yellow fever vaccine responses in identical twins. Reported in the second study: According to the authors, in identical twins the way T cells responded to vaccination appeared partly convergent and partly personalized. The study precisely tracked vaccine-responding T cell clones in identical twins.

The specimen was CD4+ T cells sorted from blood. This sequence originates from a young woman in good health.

The encoded CDR3 is CASSPRPGEANTGELFF. The DNA is as follows: TGTGCCAGCTCACCACGCCCGGGGGAGGCGAACACCGGGGAGCTGTTTTTT. The rearrangement joined TRBV18 to TRBJ2-2; D gene: possibly TRBD2, on 6 matching bases. The CDR3 runs 17 amino acids, cysteine and phenylalanine included. Just the 51-base CDR3 DNA is kept, in frame starting at base 1. CDR1 KGHSH and CDR2 LQKENI were looked up in the germline V gene. A distance of 12 bases separates the germline ends of V and J, which lose 1 base and 0 bases respectively.